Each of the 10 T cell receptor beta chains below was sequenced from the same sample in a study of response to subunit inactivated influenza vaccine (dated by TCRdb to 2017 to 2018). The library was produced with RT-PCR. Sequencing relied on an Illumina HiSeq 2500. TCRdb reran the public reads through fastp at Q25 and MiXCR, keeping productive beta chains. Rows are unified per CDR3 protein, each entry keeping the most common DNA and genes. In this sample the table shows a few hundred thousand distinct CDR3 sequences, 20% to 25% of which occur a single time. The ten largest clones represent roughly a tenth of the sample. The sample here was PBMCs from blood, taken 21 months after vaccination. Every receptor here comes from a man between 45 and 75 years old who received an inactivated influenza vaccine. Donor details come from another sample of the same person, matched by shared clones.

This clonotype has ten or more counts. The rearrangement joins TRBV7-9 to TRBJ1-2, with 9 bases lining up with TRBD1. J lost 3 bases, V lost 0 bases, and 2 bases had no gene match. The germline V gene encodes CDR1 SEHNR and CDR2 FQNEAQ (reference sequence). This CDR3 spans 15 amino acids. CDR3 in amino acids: CASSLARQGDYGYTF. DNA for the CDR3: TGTGCCAGCAGCTTAGCCCGACAGGGGGACTATGGCTACACCTTC.

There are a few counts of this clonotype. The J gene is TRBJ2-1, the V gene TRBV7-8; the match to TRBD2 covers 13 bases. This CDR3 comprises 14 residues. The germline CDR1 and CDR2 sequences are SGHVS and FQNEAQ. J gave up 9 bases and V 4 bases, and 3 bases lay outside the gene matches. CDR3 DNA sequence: TGTGCCAGCAGCTCGGGACTAGCGGGGCGTGAGCAGTTCTTC. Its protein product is CASSSGLAGREQFF.

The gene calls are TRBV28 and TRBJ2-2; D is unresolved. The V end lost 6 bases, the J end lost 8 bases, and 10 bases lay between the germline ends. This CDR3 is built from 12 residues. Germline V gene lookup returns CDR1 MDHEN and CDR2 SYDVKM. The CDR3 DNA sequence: TGTGCCAGCAGACTCAGAATTGGGGAGCTGTTTTTT. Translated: CASRLRIGELFF.

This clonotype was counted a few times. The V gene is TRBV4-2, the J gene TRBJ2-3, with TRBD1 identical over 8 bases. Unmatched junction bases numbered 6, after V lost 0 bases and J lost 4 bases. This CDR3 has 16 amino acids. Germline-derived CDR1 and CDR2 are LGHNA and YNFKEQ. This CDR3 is CASSQDWDRWPDTQYF. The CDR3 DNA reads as TGTGCCAGCAGCCAAGATTGGGACAGGTGGCCAGATACGCAGTATTTT.

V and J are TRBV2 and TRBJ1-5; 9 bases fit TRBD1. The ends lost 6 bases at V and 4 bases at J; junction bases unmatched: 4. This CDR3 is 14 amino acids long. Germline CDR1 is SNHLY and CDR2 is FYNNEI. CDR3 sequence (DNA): TGTGCCAGCAGAAGGGACAGGGAGAATCAGCCCCAGCATTTT. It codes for CASRRDRENQPQHF.

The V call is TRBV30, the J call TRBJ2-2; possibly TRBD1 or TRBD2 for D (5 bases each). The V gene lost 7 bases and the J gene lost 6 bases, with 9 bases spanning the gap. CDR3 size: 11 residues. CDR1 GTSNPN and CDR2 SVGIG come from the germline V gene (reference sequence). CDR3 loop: CASRDPGELFF. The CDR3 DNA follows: TGTGCCTCCCGGGACCCCGGGGAGCTGTTTTTT.

For the CDR3, the DNA is TGTGCCATCAGTGGGTCCGGGAGCATATATGGCTACACCTTC. This sequence encodes CAISGSGSIYGYTF. V and J are TRBV10-3 and TRBJ1-2; unclear D gene. Between the trimmed V and J ends, which lost 4 bases and 5 bases, there was a span of 14 bases. The V gene's germline CDR1 is ENHRY and CDR2 SYGVKD. The CDR3 has 14 amino acids.

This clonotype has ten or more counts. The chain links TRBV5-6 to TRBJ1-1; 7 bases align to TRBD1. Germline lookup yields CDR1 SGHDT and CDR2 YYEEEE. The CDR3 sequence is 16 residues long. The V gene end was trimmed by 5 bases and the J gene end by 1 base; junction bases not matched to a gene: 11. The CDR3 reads CASSFTDRVRNTEAFF. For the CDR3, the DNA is TGTGCCAGCAGTTTTACCGACAGGGTGCGGAACACTGAAGCTTTCTTT.

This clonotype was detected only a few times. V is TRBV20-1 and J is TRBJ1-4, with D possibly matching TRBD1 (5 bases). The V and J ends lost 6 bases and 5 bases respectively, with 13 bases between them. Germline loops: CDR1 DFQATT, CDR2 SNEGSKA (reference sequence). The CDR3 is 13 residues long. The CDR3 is CSAIPGTNEKLFF. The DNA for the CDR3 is TGCAGTGCCATCCCGGGGACGAATGAAAAACTGTTTTTT.

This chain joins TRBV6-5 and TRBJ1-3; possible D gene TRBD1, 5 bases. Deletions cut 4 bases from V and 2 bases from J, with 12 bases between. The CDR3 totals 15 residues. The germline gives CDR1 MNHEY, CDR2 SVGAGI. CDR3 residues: CASSWGREAGNTIYF. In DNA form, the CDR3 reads TGTGCCAGCAGTTGGGGCAGGGAGGCTGGAAACACCATATATTTT.